Listed below are T cell receptor beta chains from one sample, sequenced in a study of Ad26.COV2.S vaccination and SARS-CoV-2 variants. Sequencing used immunoSEQ multiplex PCR; TCRdb keeps in-frame clones, though not all of them. The sample includes roughly 380,000 clones, approximately 88% of them seen just once. This sample comprised peripheral blood, obtained in a trial of Ad26.COV2.S vaccine versus placebo. The receptors were sampled from a person between 18 and 59 years old who received the Ad26.COV2.S COVID-19 vaccine or a placebo. The CDR3 runs from the conserved cysteine through the conserved F or W. Fields, in order: J gene, clone size, D gene, V gene, CDR3 DNA, CDR3 protein. A D gene is named only where the DNA matches it firmly. Size tells how often a clone was seen (once, few, many) or the class of an expanded clone, and some rows leave it out.

j_call: TRBJ2-5; clone_size: -; d_call: -; v_call: TRBV6-5; cdr3_nt: TGTGCCAGCAGTTACCAGGCCTCTTTGGAGACCCAGTACTTC; cdr3_aa: CASSYQASLETQYF
j_call: TRBJ2-3; clone_size: -; d_call: TRBD1; v_call: TRBV7-6; cdr3_nt: TGTGCCAGCAGCCCCACCACAGGGGTCGCAGATACGCAGTATTTT; cdr3_aa: CASSPTTGVADTQYF
j_call: TRBJ1-1; clone_size: -; d_call: -; v_call: TRBV5-1; cdr3_nt: TGCGCCAGCAGCTTGGAGGGTAGGCACACTGAAGCTTTCTTT; cdr3_aa: CASSLEGRHTEAFF
j_call: TRBJ1-5; clone_size: -; d_call: TRBD1; v_call: TRBV19; cdr3_nt: TGTGCCAGTAAGGCGGGGACAGGGGTCAATCAGCCCCAGCATTTT; cdr3_aa: CASKAGTGVNQPQHF
j_call: TRBJ2-1; clone_size: -; d_call: -; v_call: TRBV19; cdr3_nt: TGTGCCAGTAGTATACCGGCCCGGAGCTCCTACAATGAGCAGTTCTTC; cdr3_aa: CASSIPARSSYNEQFF
j_call: TRBJ1-3; clone_size: -; d_call: -; v_call: TRBV28; cdr3_nt: TGTGCCAGCAGTGGGGGAGGGGCACCCAGCTCTGGAAACACCATATATTTT; cdr3_aa: CASSGGGAPSSGNTIYF
j_call: TRBJ2-7; clone_size: -; d_call: -; v_call: TRBV7-9; cdr3_nt: TGTGCCAGCAGCTTGATGACGGAAGGATACGAGCAGTACTTC; cdr3_aa: CASSLMTEGYEQYF
j_call: TRBJ2-7; clone_size: once; d_call: -; v_call: TRBV6-2/TRBV6-3; cdr3_nt: TGTGCCAGCAGTGACTACGAGCAGTACTTC; cdr3_aa: CASSDYEQYF
j_call: TRBJ1-1; clone_size: -; d_call: -; v_call: TRBV19; cdr3_nt: TGTGCCAGTAACGACGTCTACACTGAAGCTTTCTTT; cdr3_aa: CASNDVYTEAFF
j_call: TRBJ1-2; clone_size: -; d_call: -; v_call: TRBV3-1/TRBV3-2; cdr3_nt: TGTGCCAGCAGCCAAGTGGTCCGGGGTAACTATGGCTACACCTTC; cdr3_aa: CASSQVVRGNYGYTF